This TCR beta chain was sequenced during a study of cytotoxic CD8 clonotypes in ibrutinib-treated CLL. The overall study: Patients gave response samples after a median around twelve months of treatment, range 6 to 36. Notes on the study in general: Collection times varied between progressing and sustained-remission patients. Baseline-level clonality went beyond age-matched healthy donors and moved in step with circulating CD8+ T-cell counts.

Germline V CDR1 and CDR2: KGHSH, LQKENI. This CDR3 contains 10 residues. The V end lost 7 bases, the J end lost 4 bases, and 2 bases lay between the germline ends. By share of the sample, this clone is medium-sized. The antigen remains unidentified. TCRdb keeps only in-frame clones here, not all; method: immunoSEQ multiplex PCR. There are about 150,000 clones in the sample; about 78% occur only once, and just over 5% lies in the top ten. This sequence originates from a human donor with chronic lymphocytic leukemia. Sequenced here: PBMCs, sampled after 24 months of ibrutinib treatment. V is TRBV18 and J is TRBJ1-3; D gene unclear. Written as DNA, the CDR3 is TGTGCCAGCTGGGGAAACACCATATATTTT. It codes for CASWGNTIYF. The full variable domain, in which reference TRBV18 and TRBJ1-3 provide the parts outside the CDR3, is NAGVMQNPRHLVRRRGQEARLRCSPMKGHSHVYWYRQLPEEGLKFMVYLQKENIIDESGMPKERFSAEFPKEGPSILRIQQVVRGDSAAYFCASWGNTIYFGEGSWLTVV.